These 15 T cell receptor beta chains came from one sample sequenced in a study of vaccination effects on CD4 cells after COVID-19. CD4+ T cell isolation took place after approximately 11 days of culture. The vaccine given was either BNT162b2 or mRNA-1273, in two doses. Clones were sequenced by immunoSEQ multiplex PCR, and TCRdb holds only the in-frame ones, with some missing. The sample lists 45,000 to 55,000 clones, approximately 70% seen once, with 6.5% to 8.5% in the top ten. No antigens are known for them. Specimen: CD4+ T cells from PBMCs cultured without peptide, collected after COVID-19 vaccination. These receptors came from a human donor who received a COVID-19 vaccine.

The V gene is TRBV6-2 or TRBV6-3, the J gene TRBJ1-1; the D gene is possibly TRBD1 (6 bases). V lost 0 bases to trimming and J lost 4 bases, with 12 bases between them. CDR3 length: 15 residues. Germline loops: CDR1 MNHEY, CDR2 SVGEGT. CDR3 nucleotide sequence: TGTGCCAGCAGTTACTCGAGGAGGGGGGGCACTGAAGCTTTCTTT. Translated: CASSYSRRGGTEAFF.

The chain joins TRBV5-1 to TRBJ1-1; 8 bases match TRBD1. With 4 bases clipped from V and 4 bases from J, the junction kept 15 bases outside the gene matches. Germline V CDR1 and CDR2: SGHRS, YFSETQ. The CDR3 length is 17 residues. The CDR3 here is CASSPGGAGGASTEAFF. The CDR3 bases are TGCGCCAGCAGCCCGGGGGGGGCAGGGGGCGCTTCCACTGAAGCTTTCTTT.

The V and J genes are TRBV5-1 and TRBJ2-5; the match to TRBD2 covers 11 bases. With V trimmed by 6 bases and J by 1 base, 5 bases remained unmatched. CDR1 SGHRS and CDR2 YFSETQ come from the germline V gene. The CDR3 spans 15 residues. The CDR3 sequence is CASTPTSGVQETQYF. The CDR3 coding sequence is TGCGCCAGCACCCCGACTAGCGGGGTCCAAGAGACCCAGTACTTC.

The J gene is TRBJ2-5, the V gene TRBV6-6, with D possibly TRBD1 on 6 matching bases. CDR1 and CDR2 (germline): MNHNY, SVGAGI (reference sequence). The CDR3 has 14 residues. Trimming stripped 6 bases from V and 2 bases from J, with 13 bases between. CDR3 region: CASRYSRGQETQYF. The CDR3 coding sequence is TGTGCCAGCAGATACAGTAGGGGGCAAGAGACCCAGTACTTC.

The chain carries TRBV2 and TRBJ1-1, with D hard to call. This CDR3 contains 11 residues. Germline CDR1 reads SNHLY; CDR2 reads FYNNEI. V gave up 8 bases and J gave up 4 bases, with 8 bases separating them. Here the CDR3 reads CASGRSTEAFF. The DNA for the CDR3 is TGTGCCAGCGGTCGTAGCACTGAAGCTTTCTTT.

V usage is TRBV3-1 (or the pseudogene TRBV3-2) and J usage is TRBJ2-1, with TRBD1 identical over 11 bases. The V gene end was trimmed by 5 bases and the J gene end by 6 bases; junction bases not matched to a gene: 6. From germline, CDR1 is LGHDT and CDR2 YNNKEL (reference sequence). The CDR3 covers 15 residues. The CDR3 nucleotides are TGTGCCAGCAGCTTCGGACAGGGGGCGATCAATGAGCAGTTCTTC. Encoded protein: CASSFGQGAINEQFF.

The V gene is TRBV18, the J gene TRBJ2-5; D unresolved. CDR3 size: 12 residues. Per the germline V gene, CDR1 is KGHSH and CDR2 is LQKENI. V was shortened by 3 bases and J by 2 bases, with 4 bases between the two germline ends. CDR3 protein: CASSPEQETQYF. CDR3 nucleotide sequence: TGTGCCAGCTCACCGGAACAAGAGACCCAGTACTTC.

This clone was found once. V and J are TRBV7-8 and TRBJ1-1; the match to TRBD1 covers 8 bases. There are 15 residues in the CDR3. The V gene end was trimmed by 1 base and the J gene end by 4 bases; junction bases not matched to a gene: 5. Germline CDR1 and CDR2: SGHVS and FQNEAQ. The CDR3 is CASSLDQGAGTEAFF. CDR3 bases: TGTGCCAGCAGCTTAGATCAGGGGGCCGGCACTGAAGCTTTCTTT.

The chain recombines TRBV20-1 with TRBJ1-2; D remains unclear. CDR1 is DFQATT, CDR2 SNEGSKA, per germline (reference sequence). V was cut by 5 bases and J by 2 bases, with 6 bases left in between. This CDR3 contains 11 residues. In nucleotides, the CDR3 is TGCAGTGCTGGGCGCAACTATGGCTACACCTTC. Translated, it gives CSAGRNYGYTF.

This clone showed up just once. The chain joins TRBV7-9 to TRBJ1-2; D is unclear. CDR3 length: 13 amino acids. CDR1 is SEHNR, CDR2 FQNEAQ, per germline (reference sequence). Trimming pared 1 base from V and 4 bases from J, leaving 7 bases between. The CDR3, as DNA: TGTGCCAGCAGCTTAGTGGCGCGCTATGGCTACACCTTC. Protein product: CASSLVARYGYTF.

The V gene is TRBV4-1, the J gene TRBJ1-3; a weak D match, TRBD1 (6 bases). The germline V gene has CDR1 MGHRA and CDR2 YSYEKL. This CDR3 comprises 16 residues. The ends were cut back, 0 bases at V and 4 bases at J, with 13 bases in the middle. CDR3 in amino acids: CASSQERGSSGNTIYF. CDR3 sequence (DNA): TGCGCCAGCAGCCAAGAAAGGGGGTCTTCAGGAAACACCATATATTTT.

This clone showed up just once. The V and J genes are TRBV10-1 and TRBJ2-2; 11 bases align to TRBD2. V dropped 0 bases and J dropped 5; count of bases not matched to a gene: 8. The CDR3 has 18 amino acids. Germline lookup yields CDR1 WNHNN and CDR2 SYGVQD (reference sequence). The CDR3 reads CASSESEASGRYTGELFF. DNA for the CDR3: TGCGCCAGCAGTGAGTCGGAGGCTAGCGGGAGGTATACCGGGGAGCTGTTTTTT.

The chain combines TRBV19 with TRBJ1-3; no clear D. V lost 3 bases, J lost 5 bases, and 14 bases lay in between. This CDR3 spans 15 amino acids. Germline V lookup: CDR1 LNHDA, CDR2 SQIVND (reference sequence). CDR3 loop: CASSISSYARNTIYF. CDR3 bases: TGTGCCAGTAGTATTTCGAGTTATGCTAGAAACACCATATATTTT.

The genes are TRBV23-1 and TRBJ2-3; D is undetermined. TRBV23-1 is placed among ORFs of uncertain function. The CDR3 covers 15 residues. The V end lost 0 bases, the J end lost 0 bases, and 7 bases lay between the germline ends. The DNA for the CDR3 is TGCGCCAGCAGTCAATCGACGCTAAGCACAGATACGCAGTATTTT. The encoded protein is CASSQSTLSTDTQYF.

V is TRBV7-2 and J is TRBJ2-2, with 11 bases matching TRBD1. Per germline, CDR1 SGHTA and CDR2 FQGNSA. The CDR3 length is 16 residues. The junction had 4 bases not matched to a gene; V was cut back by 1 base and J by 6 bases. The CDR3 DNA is TGTGCCAGCAGCTTAGGGACAGGGGGCTTCTCCGGGGAGCTGTTTTTT. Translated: CASSLGTGGFSGELFF.